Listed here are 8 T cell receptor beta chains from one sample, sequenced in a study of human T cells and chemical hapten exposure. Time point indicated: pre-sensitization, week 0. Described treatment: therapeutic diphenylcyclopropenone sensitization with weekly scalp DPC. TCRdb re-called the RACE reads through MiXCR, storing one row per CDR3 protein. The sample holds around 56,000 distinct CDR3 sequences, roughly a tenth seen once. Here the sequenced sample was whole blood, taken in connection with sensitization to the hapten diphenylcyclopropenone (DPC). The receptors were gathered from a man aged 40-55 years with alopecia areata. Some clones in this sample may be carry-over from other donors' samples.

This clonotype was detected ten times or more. The CDR3 region is CAISDGQGPGEAFF. CDR3 DNA sequence: TGTGCCATCAGTGATGGACAGGGGCCCGGAGAAGCTTTCTTT. This rearrangement joins TRBV10-3 to TRBJ1-1; 9 positions match TRBD1. Trimming at V came to 3 bases and at J to 8 bases, leaving 7 bases not matched to a gene. Germline assignment: CDR1 ENHRY and CDR2 SYGVKD. This CDR3 contains 14 residues.

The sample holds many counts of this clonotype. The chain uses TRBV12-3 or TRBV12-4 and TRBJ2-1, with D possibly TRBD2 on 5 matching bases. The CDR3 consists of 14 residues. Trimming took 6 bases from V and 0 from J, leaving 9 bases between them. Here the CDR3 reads CASSELGSYNEQFF. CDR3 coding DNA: TGTGCCAGCAGCGAACTAGGCTCCTACAATGAGCAGTTCTTC.

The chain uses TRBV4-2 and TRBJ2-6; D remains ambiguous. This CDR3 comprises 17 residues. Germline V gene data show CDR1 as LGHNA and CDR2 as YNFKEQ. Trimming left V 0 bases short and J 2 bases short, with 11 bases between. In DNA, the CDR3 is TGTGCCAGCAGCCAAGATCTGGAAAACCCTGGGGCCAACGTCCTGACTTTC. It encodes CASSQDLENPGANVLTF.

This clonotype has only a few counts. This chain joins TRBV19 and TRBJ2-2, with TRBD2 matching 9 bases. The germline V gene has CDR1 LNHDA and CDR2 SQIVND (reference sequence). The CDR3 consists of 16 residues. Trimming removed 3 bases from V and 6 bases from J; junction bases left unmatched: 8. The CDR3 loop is CASSMALAGGAGELFF. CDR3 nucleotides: TGTGCCAGTAGTATGGCACTAGCGGGCGGGGCCGGGGAGCTGTTTTTT.

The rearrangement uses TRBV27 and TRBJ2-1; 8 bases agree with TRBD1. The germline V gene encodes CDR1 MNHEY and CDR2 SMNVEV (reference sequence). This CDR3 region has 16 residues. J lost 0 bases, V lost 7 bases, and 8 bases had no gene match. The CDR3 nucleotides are TGTGCCAGCACCAGGGACAGGCACTACTCCTACAATGAGCAGTTCTTC. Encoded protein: CASTRDRHYSYNEQFF.

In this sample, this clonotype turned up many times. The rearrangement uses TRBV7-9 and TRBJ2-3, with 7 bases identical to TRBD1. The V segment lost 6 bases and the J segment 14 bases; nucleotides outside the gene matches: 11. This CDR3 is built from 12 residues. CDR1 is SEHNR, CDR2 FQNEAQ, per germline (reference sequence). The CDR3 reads CASSPAGTVLYF. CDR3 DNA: TGTGCCAGCAGTCCAGCCGGGACAGTCCTGTATTTT.

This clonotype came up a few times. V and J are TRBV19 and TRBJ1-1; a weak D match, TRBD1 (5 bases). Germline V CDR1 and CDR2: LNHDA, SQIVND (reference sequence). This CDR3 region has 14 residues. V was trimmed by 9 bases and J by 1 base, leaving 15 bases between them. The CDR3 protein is CASSNGAANTEAFF. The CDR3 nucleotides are TGTGCCAGCTCCAACGGGGCCGCGAACACTGAAGCTTTCTTT.

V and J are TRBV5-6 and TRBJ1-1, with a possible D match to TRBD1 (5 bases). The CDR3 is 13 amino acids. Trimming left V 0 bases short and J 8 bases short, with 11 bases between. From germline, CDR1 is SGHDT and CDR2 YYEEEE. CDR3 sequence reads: CASSLDEEGEAFF. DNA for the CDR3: TGTGCCAGCAGCTTGGACGAAGAGGGGGAAGCTTTCTTT.